This T cell receptor (beta chain) was recorded in a study of blood T cell repertoires in COVID-19. Study-wide background: Some COVID-19 samples were acute and others convalescent; all came from the United States, Italy and Spain. The analysed material was cDNA or gDNA that came from T cells, B-cell-depleted T cells, or PBMCs.

Authors' data handling: From reference gene primer amplification, estimates of nucleated cell counts were derived. Using immunoSEQ multiplex PCR, the repertoire was profiled, and TCRdb retains in-frame clones only, with some absent. The DNA gave D and trimming, while V, J and clone size come from that table. The sample holds fewer than 70,000 clones; 85% to 90% are singletons and the top ten take around 2.9%. Germline-derived CDR1 and CDR2 are KGHDR and SFDVKD. The CDR3 spans 17 residues. Unmatched junction bases numbered 6, after V lost 0 bases and J lost 6 bases. This clonotype was obtained from a man older than 75 with acute or convalescent COVID-19. This chain uses TRBV24-1 with TRBJ2-2, with TRBD2 matching 10 bases. Sequenced input: peripheral blood. Here the CDR3 reads CATSDLGVAGGPGELFF. CDR3 coding DNA: TGTGCCACCAGTGATTTGGGAGTAGCGGGAGGTCCCGGGGAGCTGTTTTTT.